These T cell receptor beta chains were read from a single sample in a study of blood T cell repertoires in COVID-19. Assay used: immunoSEQ multiplex PCR; TCRdb lists only in-frame clones, some missing. Of 100,000 or so clones listed, roughly 80% are singletons. Input material: peripheral blood. The receptors originated from a human donor in a cohort sampled during active COVID-19. Each CDR3 is given with its conserved first and last residue. The order of the fields is V gene, clone size, D gene, J gene, CDR3 DNA, CDR3 protein. A D gene is named only where the DNA matches it firmly. The listing skips clone size in some rows; elsewhere it reads once, few, many or a size class.

>TRBV4-1|-|TRBD1|TRBJ1-3
TGCGCCAGCAGTCATGGACAGGGGGCTAGTGGAAACACCATATATTTT
CASSHGQGASGNTIYF
>TRBV11-1|-|-|TRBJ2-7
TGTGCCAGCGCCAGGGTGGGAATCGAGCAGTACTTC
CASARVGIEQYF
>TRBV6-5|-|TRBD2|TRBJ2-7
TGTGCCAGCAGTTACTCTCCAGGGAGGGCCTACGAGCAGTACTTC
CASSYSPGRAYEQYF
>TRBV18|-|TRBD1|TRBJ2-1
TGTGCCAGCTCTCCAGACAGGGAGAAGGTCGATGAGCAGTTCTTC
CASSPDREKVDEQFF
>TRBV25-1|-|-|TRBJ2-7
TGTGCCAGCAGTGAGACCCCAGGGGTTGACAACGAGCAGTACTTC
CASSETPGVDNEQYF
>TRBV27|-|-|TRBJ2-7
TGTGCCAGCAGTCTGTCGGGCTCCTACGAGCAGTACTTC
CASSLSGSYEQYF
>TRBV12-3/TRBV12-4|-|-|TRBJ1-2
TGTGCCAGCAGCATCGGGACAACCTATGGCTACACCTTC
CASSIGTTYGYTF
>TRBV6-5|few|-|TRBJ1-5
TGTGCCAGCAGTTACAGAGAGGGCAATCAGCCCCAGCATTTT
CASSYREGNQPQHF
>TRBV28|-|TRBD1|TRBJ1-3
TGTGCCAGCAGTCCCCCGACAGGGCCCTCATCTGGAAACACCATATATTTT
CASSPPTGPSSGNTIYF
>TRBV6-5|once|TRBD1|TRBJ2-7
TGTGCCACCCTGAGACAGGGGGCGAGGTACGAGCAGTACTTC
CATLRQGARYEQYF
>TRBV14|-|TRBD1|TRBJ1-1
TGTGCCAGCAGCCACCCGACAGGGAGAAACACTGAAGCTTTCTTT
CASSHPTGRNTEAFF
>TRBV3-1/TRBV3-2|-|TRBD2|TRBJ2-7
TGTGCCAGCCAGGGACTAGACTACGAGCAGTACTTC
CASQGLDYEQYF
>TRBV5-1|-|TRBD1|TRBJ2-1
TGCGCCAGCAGCCCTAGACAGGGGTTCGAGAATGAGCAGTTCTTC
CASSPRQGFENEQFF
>TRBV7-9|-|TRBD1|TRBJ2-6
TGTGCCAGCACCCTGGACAGGGTGAGCTCTGGGGCCAACGTCCTGACTTTC
CASTLDRVSSGANVLTF